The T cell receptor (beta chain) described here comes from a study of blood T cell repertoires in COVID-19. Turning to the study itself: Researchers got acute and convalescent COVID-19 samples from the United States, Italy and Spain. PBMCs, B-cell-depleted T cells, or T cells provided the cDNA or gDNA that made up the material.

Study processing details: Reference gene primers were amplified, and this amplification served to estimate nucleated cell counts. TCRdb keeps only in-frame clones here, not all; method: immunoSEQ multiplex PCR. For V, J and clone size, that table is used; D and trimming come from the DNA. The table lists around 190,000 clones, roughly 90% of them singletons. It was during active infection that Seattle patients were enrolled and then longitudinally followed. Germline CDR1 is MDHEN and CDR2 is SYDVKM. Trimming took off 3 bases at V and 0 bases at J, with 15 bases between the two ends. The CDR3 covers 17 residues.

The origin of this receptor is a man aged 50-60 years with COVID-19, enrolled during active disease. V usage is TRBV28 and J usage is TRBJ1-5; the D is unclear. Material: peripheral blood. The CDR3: CASSFRSGSNSNQPQHF. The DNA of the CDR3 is TGTGCCAGCAGTTTTCGGTCAGGTTCGAATAGCAATCAGCCCCAGCATTTT.